This T cell receptor beta chain was documented in a study of blood T cells in healthy people across ages. Points from the study as a whole: Comparison with aged donors showed that long-lived donors had more naive CD4+ cells and higher diversity.

Germline-derived CDR1 and CDR2 are SGHRS and YFSETQ. Trimming removed 7 bases from V and 3 bases from J; junction bases left unmatched: 3. CDR3 size: 12 residues. Together with a sample-barcoded 5' primer, a J-beta primer mix was included in a second PCR lasting about 6 to 11 cycles. TCRdb passed the 5' RACE reads through MiXCR, listing each CDR3 protein once. The data hold more than 800,000 distinct CDR3 sequences, with 25% to 30% observed a single time. This clonotype occurred many times. Antigen unknown. V is TRBV5-1 and J is TRBJ2-7; 8 nucleotides agree with TRBD1. The sequence came from a woman aged 80 or older in good health. The sample taken for sequencing was blood. The CDR3 DNA sequence: TGCGCCAGCTCTGACAGGGGCTACGAGCAGTACTTC. Protein: CASSDRGYEQYF. Complete variable domain (other parts from reference TRBV5-1 and TRBJ2-7): KAGVTQTPRYLIKTRGQQVTLSCSPISGHRSVSWYQQTPGQGLQFLFEYFSETQRNKGNFPGRFSGRQFSNSRSEMNVSTLELGDSALYLCASSDRGYEQYFGPGTRLTVT.